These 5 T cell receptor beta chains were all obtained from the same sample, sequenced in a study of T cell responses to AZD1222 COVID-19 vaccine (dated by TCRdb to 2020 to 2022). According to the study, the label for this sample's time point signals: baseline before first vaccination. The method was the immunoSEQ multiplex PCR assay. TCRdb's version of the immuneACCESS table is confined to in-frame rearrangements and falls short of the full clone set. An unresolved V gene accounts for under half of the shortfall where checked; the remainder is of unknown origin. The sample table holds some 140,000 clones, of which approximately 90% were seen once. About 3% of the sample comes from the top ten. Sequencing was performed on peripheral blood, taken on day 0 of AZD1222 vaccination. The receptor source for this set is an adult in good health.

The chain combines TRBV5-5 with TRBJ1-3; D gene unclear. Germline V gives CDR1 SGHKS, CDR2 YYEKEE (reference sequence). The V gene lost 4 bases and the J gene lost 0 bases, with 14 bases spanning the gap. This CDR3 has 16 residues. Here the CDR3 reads CASSRLSTNSGNTIYF. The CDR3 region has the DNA TGTGCCAGCAGCAGACTCTCAACGAACTCTGGAAACACCATATATTTT. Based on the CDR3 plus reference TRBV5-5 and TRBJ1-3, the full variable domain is DAGVTQSPTHLIKTRGQQVTLRCSPISGHKSVSWYQQVLGQGPQFIFQYYEKEERGRGNFPDRFSARQFPNYSSELNVNALLLGDSALYLCASSRLSTNSGNTIYFGEGSWLTVV.

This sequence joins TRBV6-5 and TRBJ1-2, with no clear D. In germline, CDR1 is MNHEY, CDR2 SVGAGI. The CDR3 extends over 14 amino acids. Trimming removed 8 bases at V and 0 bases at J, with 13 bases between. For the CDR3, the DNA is TGTGCCAGCGGACCCATCACCTCTAACTATGGCTACACCTTC. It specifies CASGPITSNYGYTF.

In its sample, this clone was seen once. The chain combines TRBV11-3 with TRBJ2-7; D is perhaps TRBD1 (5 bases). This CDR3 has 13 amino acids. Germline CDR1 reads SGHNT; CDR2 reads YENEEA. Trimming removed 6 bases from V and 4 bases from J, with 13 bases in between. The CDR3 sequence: CASRSRREYEQYF. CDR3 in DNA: TGTGCCAGCAGATCACGCAGGGAATACGAGCAGTACTTC.

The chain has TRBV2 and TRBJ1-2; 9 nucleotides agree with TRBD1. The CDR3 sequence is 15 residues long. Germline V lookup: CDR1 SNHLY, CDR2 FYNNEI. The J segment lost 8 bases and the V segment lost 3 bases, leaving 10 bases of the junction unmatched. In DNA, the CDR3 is TGTGCCAGCAGTGACCGGACAGGGGCCTCTAGCGGCTACACCTTC. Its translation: CASSDRTGASSGYTF. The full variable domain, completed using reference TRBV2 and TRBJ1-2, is EPEVTQTPSHQVTQMGQEVILRCVPISNHLYFYWYRQILGQKVEFLVSFYNNEISEKSEIFDDQFSVERPDGSNFTLKIRSTKLEDSAMYFCASSDRTGASSGYTFGSGTRLTVV.

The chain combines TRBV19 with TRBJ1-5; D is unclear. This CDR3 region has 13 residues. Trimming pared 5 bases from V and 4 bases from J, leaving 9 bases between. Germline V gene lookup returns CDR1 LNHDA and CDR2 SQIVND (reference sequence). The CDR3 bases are TGTGCCAGTAGTCGTCAGTTAAATCAGCCCCAGCATTTT. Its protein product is CASSRQLNQPQHF.